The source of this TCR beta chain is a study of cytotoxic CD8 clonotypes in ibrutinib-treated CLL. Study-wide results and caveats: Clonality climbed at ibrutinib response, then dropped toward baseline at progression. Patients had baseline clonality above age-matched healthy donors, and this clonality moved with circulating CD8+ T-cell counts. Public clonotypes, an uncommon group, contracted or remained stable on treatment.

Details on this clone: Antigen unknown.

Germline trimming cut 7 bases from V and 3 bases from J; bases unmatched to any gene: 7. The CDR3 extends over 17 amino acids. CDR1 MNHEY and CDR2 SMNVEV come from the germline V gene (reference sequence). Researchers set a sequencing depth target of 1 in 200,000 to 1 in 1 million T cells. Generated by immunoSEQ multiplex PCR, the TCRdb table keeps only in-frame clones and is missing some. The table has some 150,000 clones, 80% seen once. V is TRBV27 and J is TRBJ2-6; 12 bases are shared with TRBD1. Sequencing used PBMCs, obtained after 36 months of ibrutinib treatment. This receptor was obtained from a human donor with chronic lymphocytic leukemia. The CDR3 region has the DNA TGTGCCAGCAAACCGGGACAGGGGGCGCTTGGGGCCAACGTCCTGACTTTC. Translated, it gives CASKPGQGALGANVLTF.